These T cell receptor beta chains were read from a single sample in a study of CD8 T cells in ankylosing spondylitis. TCRdb analysed the 5' RACE reads with MiXCR anew, one entry per CDR3 protein. The repertoire includes about 300,000 distinct CDR3 sequences, less than 25% of them detected once, and about 3.7% sits in the top ten. Material: blood, either unsorted or a sorted T cell fraction (not recorded which). The receptor set was obtained from a female donor with ankylosing spondylitis or in good health (not recorded which). The CDR3 runs from the conserved cysteine through the conserved F or W. D genes are given only for firm matches. Clone size is given for some rows only: seen once, a few or many times, or a class if the clone is expanded.

d_call: TRBD2
clone_size: -
v_call: TRBV7-6
j_call: TRBJ2-2
cdr3_aa: CASSLGLAGVGTGELFF
cdr3_nt: TGTGCCAGCAGCTTAGGACTAGCGGGAGTTGGCACCGGGGAGCTGTTTTTT

d_call: TRBD2
clone_size: once
v_call: TRBV7-9
j_call: TRBJ2-3
cdr3_aa: CASSLGGGIDTQYF
cdr3_nt: TGTGCCAGCAGCTTGGGCGGGGGAATAGATACGCAGTATTTT

d_call: -
clone_size: many
v_call: TRBV12-2
j_call: TRBJ2-7
cdr3_aa: CASRKREQGAWFEQYF
cdr3_nt: TGTGCAAGTCGCAAGCGAGAACAGGGGGCTTGGTTCGAGCAGTACTTC

d_call: -
clone_size: few
v_call: TRBV10-3
j_call: TRBJ1-6
cdr3_aa: CAIQGSGTDGSTPLHF
cdr3_nt: TGTGCCATCCAGGGATCCGGAACGGACGGGTCTACACCCCTCCACTTT

d_call: -
clone_size: many
v_call: TRBV15
j_call: TRBJ2-7
cdr3_aa: CATSRDRALGYEQYF
cdr3_nt: TGTGCCACCAGCAGAGATAGGGCTCTAGGATACGAGCAGTACTTC

d_call: TRBD2
clone_size: many
v_call: TRBV20-1
j_call: TRBJ2-1
cdr3_aa: CSAIRLAGNAISYNEQFF
cdr3_nt: TGCAGTGCTATCCGACTAGCGGGAAACGCGATCTCCTACAATGAGCAGTTCTTC

d_call: TRBD2
clone_size: -
v_call: TRBV7-3
j_call: TRBJ2-1
cdr3_aa: CASSLMTSGGNEQFF
cdr3_nt: TGTGCCAGCAGCTTAATGACTAGCGGGGGGAATGAGCAGTTCTTC

d_call: TRBD2
clone_size: many
v_call: TRBV29-1
j_call: TRBJ2-1
cdr3_aa: CSVAPKVAGGPRSYNEQFF
cdr3_nt: TGCAGCGTTGCCCCAAAGGTAGCGGGAGGGCCTCGCTCCTACAATGAGCAGTTCTTC

d_call: -
clone_size: -
v_call: TRBV20-1
j_call: TRBJ1-4
cdr3_aa: CSVGRQRGEKLFF
cdr3_nt: TGCAGTGTAGGCCGTCAGAGGGGGGAAAAACTGTTTTTT

d_call: -
clone_size: many
v_call: TRBV20-1
j_call: TRBJ1-3
cdr3_aa: CSALAAWGENTIYF
cdr3_nt: TGCAGTGCCTTGGCGGCGTGGGGAGAAAACACCATATATTTT

d_call: -
clone_size: -
v_call: TRBV24-1
j_call: TRBJ1-1
cdr3_aa: CATAQEGTTEAFF
cdr3_nt: TGTGCCACCGCCCAGGAGGGGACCACTGAAGCTTTCTTT

d_call: -
clone_size: many
v_call: TRBV4-3
j_call: TRBJ2-1
cdr3_aa: CASSLSRNANEQFF
cdr3_nt: TGCGCCAGCAGCCTCAGTAGGAACGCCAATGAGCAGTTCTTC

d_call: -
clone_size: few
v_call: TRBV12-3/TRBV12-4
j_call: TRBJ2-1
cdr3_aa: CASSRGIYNEQFF
cdr3_nt: TGTGCCAGCAGTCGCGGGATTTACAATGAGCAGTTCTTC

d_call: -
clone_size: -
v_call: TRBV3-1
j_call: TRBJ1-1
cdr3_aa: CASSQGGATEAFF
cdr3_nt: TGTGCCAGCAGCCAGGGGGGGGCGACTGAAGCTTTCTTT

d_call: -
clone_size: -
v_call: TRBV6-4
j_call: TRBJ2-3
cdr3_aa: CASSKSGTRGADTQYF
cdr3_nt: TGTGCCAGCAGCAAGTCGGGGACACGAGGTGCAGATACGCAGTATTTT

d_call: TRBD1
clone_size: -
v_call: TRBV27
j_call: TRBJ2-7
cdr3_aa: CASSPILGTGNDEQYF
cdr3_nt: TGTGCCAGCAGCCCCATCCTGGGGACAGGGAACGACGAGCAGTACTTC

d_call: -
clone_size: once
v_call: TRBV7-9
j_call: TRBJ2-5
cdr3_aa: CASSLWLVLGETQYF
cdr3_nt: TGTGCCAGCAGCTTATGGCTAGTCCTAGGGGAGACCCAGTACTTC

d_call: -
clone_size: few
v_call: TRBV7-2
j_call: TRBJ2-7
cdr3_aa: CASSSTSDSPYEQYF
cdr3_nt: TGTGCCAGCAGCTCCACCTCGGACAGTCCCTACGAGCAGTACTTC

d_call: -
clone_size: -
v_call: TRBV11-2
j_call: TRBJ2-3
cdr3_aa: CASSLAGRADTQYF
cdr3_nt: TGTGCCAGCAGCTTGGCCGGACGCGCAGATACGCAGTATTTT

d_call: -
clone_size: -
v_call: TRBV12-3/TRBV12-4
j_call: TRBJ2-1
cdr3_aa: CASWDGTGVNEQFF
cdr3_nt: TGTGCCAGCTGGGACGGGACGGGGGTCAATGAGCAGTTCTTC

d_call: TRBD2
clone_size: few
v_call: TRBV4-3
j_call: TRBJ2-7
cdr3_aa: CASSQHGLEDGEQYF
cdr3_nt: TGCGCCAGCAGCCAACACGGACTAGAGGACGGCGAGCAGTACTTC

d_call: -
clone_size: -
v_call: TRBV2
j_call: TRBJ2-1
cdr3_aa: CASSVIIASTSEQFF
cdr3_nt: TGTGCCAGCAGTGTTATAATAGCCTCCACCAGTGAGCAGTTCTTC

d_call: -
clone_size: -
v_call: TRBV7-2
j_call: TRBJ2-7
cdr3_aa: CASSFVRRSYEQYF
cdr3_nt: TGTGCCAGCAGCTTTGTTCGTCGCTCCTACGAGCAGTACTTC

d_call: -
clone_size: -
v_call: TRBV12-3/TRBV12-4
j_call: TRBJ2-3
cdr3_aa: CASTPPPLGSYTQYF
cdr3_nt: TGTGCCAGCACCCCACCCCCCCTCGGGAGCTATACGCAGTATTTT

d_call: -
clone_size: -
v_call: TRBV20-1
j_call: TRBJ2-7
cdr3_aa: CSAKNSYEQYF
cdr3_nt: TGCAGTGCCAAAAACAGTTACGAGCAGTACTTC

d_call: TRBD1
clone_size: few
v_call: TRBV7-2
j_call: TRBJ2-7
cdr3_aa: CASSLAGQAYEQYF
cdr3_nt: TGTGCCAGCAGCTTAGCAGGACAGGCCTACGAGCAGTACTTC

d_call: -
clone_size: once
v_call: TRBV12-3/TRBV12-4
j_call: TRBJ2-1
cdr3_aa: CASSESGSYNEQFF
cdr3_nt: TGTGCCAGCAGCGAGTCGGGCTCCTACAATGAGCAGTTCTTC

d_call: TRBD2
clone_size: -
v_call: TRBV2
j_call: TRBJ2-1
cdr3_aa: CASNSGRAGEQFF
cdr3_nt: TGTGCCAGCAATAGCGGGAGGGCAGGTGAGCAGTTCTTC

d_call: TRBD1
clone_size: -
v_call: TRBV6-1
j_call: TRBJ2-2
cdr3_aa: CASSQRQGRELFF
cdr3_nt: TGTGCCAGCAGCCAAAGACAGGGAAGGGAGCTGTTTTTT